This T cell receptor (beta chain) was sequenced in a study of cytomegalovirus exposure and HLA in healthy donors. Study-wide findings and caveats: Later on, a genetic analysis was performed. It linked a missense variant in DCLRE1C with V- and J-gene trimming of TCR beta.

Comments on this clone: The antigen is undetermined.

The PCR used 60 Vbeta and 13 Jbeta primers. The table came from immunoSEQ multiplex PCR; TCRdb's copy has only in-frame clones and leaves some out. Here the sample spans roughly 200,000 clones, 80% to 90% being singletons. Unmatched junction bases numbered 4, after V lost 1 base and J lost 6 bases. The germline CDR1 and CDR2 sequences are SGHVS and FQNEAQ. The CDR3 is made up of 16 amino acids. Specimen: PBMCs. The TCR comes from a man aged 35 to 55 in good health and CMV-seropositive. The V call is TRBV7-8, the J call TRBJ2-1; TRBD2 matches at 12 bases. The CDR3 loop is CASSLVWTSGTNEQFF. Here the CDR3 DNA reads TGTGCCAGCAGCTTAGTTTGGACTAGCGGGACCAATGAGCAGTTCTTC.